These T cell receptor beta chains were read from a single sample in a study of T cell responses to AZD1222 COVID-19 vaccine. TCRdb's table, derived via immunoSEQ multiplex PCR, lists solely in-frame clones and lacks some. The sample lists about 100,000 clones, 84% occurring once. Sequenced material: peripheral blood, taken on day 0 of AZD1222 vaccination. The receptors shown here come from an adult in good health. Both conserved end residues are trimmed from each CDR3. Size is stated for part of the rows, as once, few or many counts, or as a class when the clone is expanded.

>NA|TRBV5-1
ASSHGQDEGYT
>few|TRBV9
ASSVYLAGVETQY
>NA|TRBV19
ASSMGGLSGELF
>NA|TRBV25-1
ASTGQLTEAF
>NA|TRBV6-5
ASSYSSGLLSSEQY
>NA|TRBV7-9
ASSSDDRGLYEQY
>once|TRBV15
ATSREFMTSGTDTQY
>NA|TRBV19
ASSMARGDGYT
>NA|TRBV2
ASSVRDEQF
>NA|TRBV3-1/TRBV3-2
ASSPSSGTQY
>NA|TRBV28
ASSLGPGGLLAKNIQY
>NA|TRBV7-2
ASSPDRGRGNTEAF
>NA|TRBV6-5
ASSPGRNNEKLF
>NA|TRBV11-2
ASSLGLGQGWHEQF
>few|TRBV5-1
ASSSSGGDNEQF
>NA|TRBV28
ASSFKGAWGETQY
>NA|TRBV6-5
ASRLNWGNQPQH
>NA|TRBV7-2
ASSGGGISYNSPLH
>NA|TRBV7-2
ASSSQGVTEAF
>NA|TRBV28
ASSLLNQPQH
>NA|TRBV3-1/TRBV3-2
ASSQAGGLRNIQY
>NA|TRBV5-1
ASSPGTVKVEAF
>NA|TRBV4-3
ASSQGGQGHPPLH
>NA|TRBV4-1
ASSQDKGLAGSYNEQF
>NA|TRBV7-7
ASSLASEAGGGELF
>NA|TRBV5-6
ASSLRPTAQY
>NA|TRBV27
ASSRLTSGIYNEQF
>NA|TRBV27
ASSFSSGNTIY
>NA|TRBV6-5
ASSYGDRGSYEQY
>NA|TRBV28
ASLRQGVGNTIY
>NA|TRBV6-2/TRBV6-3
ASSYPGLRGYEQY
>NA|TRBV28
ASLGVMETQY
>once|TRBV25-1
ASSAMGTVSYEQY
>NA|TRBV6-5
ASSRIFEGRAEAF
>NA|TRBV14
ASSQVRGALGANVLT
>NA|TRBV27
ASRRDQGARYGYT
>NA|TRBV11-3
ASSLGSHTEAF
>NA|TRBV28
ASSLSWGGNQPQH
>few|TRBV2
ASSRQGPGQPQH
>NA|TRBV6-5
ASSYSYANTGELF
>NA|TRBV30
AWSAGNEQF
>NA|TRBV7-8
ASSLENYAGELF
>NA|TRBV12-3/TRBV12-4
ASRKQGTEAF
>NA|TRBV7-9
ASSPVQYSTDTQY
>NA|TRBV24-1
ATSDVDKGYGYT
>NA|TRBV27
ASSPGTRSSGYT
>few|TRBV7-2
ASSPLGAGNQPQH
>NA|TRBV11-3
ASSYAGASSYNEQF